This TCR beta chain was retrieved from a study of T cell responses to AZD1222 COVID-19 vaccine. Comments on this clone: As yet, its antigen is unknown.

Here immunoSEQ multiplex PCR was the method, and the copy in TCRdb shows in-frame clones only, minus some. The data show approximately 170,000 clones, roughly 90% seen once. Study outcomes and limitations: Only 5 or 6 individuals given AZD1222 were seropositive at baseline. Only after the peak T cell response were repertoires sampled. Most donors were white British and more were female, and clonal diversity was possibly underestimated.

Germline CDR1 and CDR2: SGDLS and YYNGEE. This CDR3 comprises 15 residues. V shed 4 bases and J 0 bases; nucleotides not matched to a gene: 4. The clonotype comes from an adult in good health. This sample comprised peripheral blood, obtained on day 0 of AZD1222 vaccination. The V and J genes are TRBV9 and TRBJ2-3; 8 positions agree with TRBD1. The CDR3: CASSPDRGSTDTQYF. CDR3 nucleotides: TGTGCCAGCAGCCCTGACAGGGGTAGCACAGATACGCAGTATTTT. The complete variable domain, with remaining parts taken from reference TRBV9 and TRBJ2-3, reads DSGVTQTPKHLITATGQRVTLRCSPRSGDLSVYWYQQSLDQGLQFLIQYYNGEERAKGNILERFSAQQFPDLHSELNLSSLELGDSALYFCASSPDRGSTDTQYFGPGTRLTVL.